These T cell receptor beta chains were read from a single sample in a study of blood T cell repertoires in COVID-19. The repertoire was sequenced with immunoSEQ multiplex PCR; TCRdb's copy has only in-frame clones and lacks some. The repertoire has roughly 95,000 clones, more than 80% of them found once; the top ten carry 24%. The sequenced material came from peripheral blood. The receptors stem from a human donor in a cohort sampled during active COVID-19. Each CDR3 is given with its conserved first and last residue. The D gene is left open where the match is weak. Some rows mark clone size as missing; the rest say once, few, many or name a class of expanded clone.

J,size,D,V,DNA,CDR3
TRBJ1-2,NA,NA,TRBV15,TGTGCCACCAGCAGAGGTGAGGGAAGGAACTATGGCTACACCTTC,CATSRGEGRNYGYTF
TRBJ2-3,many,TRBD1,TRBV7-8,TGTGCCAGCAGCCGGGACAGCAGCACAGATACGCAGTATTTT,CASSRDSSTDTQYF
TRBJ1-5,NA,NA,TRBV2,TGTGCCAGCAGTGATGCGGGGCAGGGCCTTAATCAGCCCCAGCATTTT,CASSDAGQGLNQPQHF
TRBJ2-1,NA,NA,TRBV6-5,TGTGCCAGCAGACAGACCTCCTACAATGAGCAGTTCTTC,CASRQTSYNEQFF
TRBJ2-2,NA,NA,TRBV6-5,TGTGCCAGCAGTTCCCCGGGCAGGAGGTCCGGCGGGGAGCTGTTTTTT,CASSSPGRRSGGELFF
TRBJ2-2,NA,TRBD2,TRBV4-1,TGCGCCAGCAGCCAGAATAGGTGGCGGGAGCCCGCCACCGGGGAGCTGTTTTTT,CASSQNRWREPATGELFF
TRBJ2-2,NA,TRBD2,TRBV7-7,TGTGCTAGCAGCTTAGCGGCCCCTGGACTAGCAGGCACCGGGGAGCTGTTTTTT,CASSLAAPGLAGTGELFF
TRBJ1-2,NA,NA,TRBV21-1,TGTGCCTCCGAAAGGGGCTACCTGGGCTACACCTTC,CASERGYLGYTF
TRBJ1-5,NA,NA,TRBV6-6,TGTGCCAGCAGTTACTCGAAGTGGGCCAATCAGCCCCAGCATTTT,CASSYSKWANQPQHF
TRBJ1-2,NA,TRBD1,TRBV12-5,TGTGCTAGTGGTTCCGACAGGGCAGGAGGCTACACCTTC,CASGSDRAGGYTF
TRBJ1-1,NA,TRBD1,TRBV5-6,TGTGCCAGCAGCACTTCGACAGGGGGGGACACTGAAGCTTTCTTT,CASSTSTGGDTEAFF
TRBJ2-1,NA,NA,TRBV20-1,TGCAGTGCCCCTACTGGGAGTGAGCAGTTCTTC,CSAPTGSEQFF
TRBJ2-7,NA,TRBD1,TRBV29-1,TGCAGCGTTGGGGCAGGGGGACAGGGCAACGAGCAGTACTTC,CSVGAGGQGNEQYF
TRBJ2-7,NA,TRBD1,TRBV2,TGTGCCAGCAGGACCGGGACAGGGACCTACGAGCAGTACTTC,CASRTGTGTYEQYF
TRBJ1-4,NA,NA,TRBV9,TGTGCCAGCAGCGCTGGGACATATGAAAAACTGTTTTTT,CASSAGTYEKLFF
TRBJ2-6,once,TRBD1,TRBV5-4,TGTGCCAGCGCAGGGGGCAGGGGTAACCTAATCCTGACTTTC,CASAGGRGNLILTF
TRBJ2-5,NA,TRBD1,TRBV10-3,TGTGCCATCAGTGAGGCGACAGGGGTGGGGGAGACCCAGTACTTC,CAISEATGVGETQYF
TRBJ2-7,once,NA,TRBV5-1,TGCGCCAGCAGCTTGGAACAGGCCGGCTCCTACGAGCAGTACTTC,CASSLEQAGSYEQYF
TRBJ2-1,once,TRBD1,TRBV6-5,TGTGCCAGCAGCCGGGACAGAAGGAATGAGCAGTTCTTC,CASSRDRRNEQFF
TRBJ2-7,once,TRBD1,TRBV2,TGTGCCAGCAGCAGGACAGGCGGCTATTACGAGCAGTACTTC,CASSRTGGYYEQYF
TRBJ1-1,NA,NA,TRBV18,TGTGCCAGCTCACCACCGGCAGGAGGTAACACTGAAGCTTTCTTT,CASSPPAGGNTEAFF
TRBJ1-1,NA,TRBD1,TRBV19,TGTGCCAGTAGACCCATCCGACAGGGGGCGATGACTGAAGCTTTCTTT,CASRPIRQGAMTEAFF
TRBJ2-1,once,NA,TRBV5-1,TGCGCCAGCAGCTTGGCCGGTCCGGGGAATGAGCAGTTCTTC,CASSLAGPGNEQFF
TRBJ2-7,few,TRBD2,TRBV7-8,TGTGCCAGCACCCCTCTAGACGGCGGGAGGGGAGACGAGCAGTACTTC,CASTPLDGGRGDEQYF
TRBJ2-1,NA,TRBD1,TRBV2,TGTGCCAGCAGCGACGAGGGGGCTTCCTACAATGAGCAGTTCTTC,CASSDEGASYNEQFF
TRBJ1-3,NA,NA,TRBV19,TGTGCCAGTCGAACATCGACAGGTTCTGGAAACACCATATATTTT,CASRTSTGSGNTIYF
TRBJ1-1,NA,TRBD1,TRBV19,TGTGCCAGTAGTCAGGACAGGGGGCTGATGAACACTGAAGCTTTCTTT,CASSQDRGLMNTEAFF
TRBJ2-7,NA,NA,TRBV3-1/TRBV3-2,TGTGCCAGCAGCCAAGGTGGTGAGGCCTACGAGCAGTACTTC,CASSQGGEAYEQYF
TRBJ2-3,NA,NA,TRBV15,TGTGCCACCAGCAGCCCATGGGGGGAGGCAGGCCCTTACACAGATACGCAGTATTTT,CATSSPWGEAGPYTDTQYF
TRBJ1-6,NA,NA,TRBV7-9,TGTGCCAGCAGCTTAGCGGATTCCGGGGGAAATTCACCCCTCCACTTT,CASSLADSGGNSPLHF
TRBJ2-1,NA,TRBD2,TRBV29-1,TGCAGCGTTGTAAGCGCGGGAGGTTTTAATGAGCAGTTCTTC,CSVVSAGGFNEQFF
TRBJ1-1,NA,NA,TRBV19,TGTGCCAGTATTAAAGCGGCGGAATCTGAAGCTTTCTTT,CASIKAAESEAFF
TRBJ2-5,NA,TRBD1,TRBV12-5,TGTGCTAGTGCTATCGGGACAGGGGGCGTGGAGACCCAGTACTTC,CASAIGTGGVETQYF
TRBJ1-4,NA,TRBD1,TRBV11-2,TGTGCCAGCAGCTCTCTCACCGGGACAGGGGGTGAAAAACTGTTTTTT,CASSSLTGTGGEKLFF
TRBJ1-6,NA,TRBD1,TRBV28,TGTGCCAGCAGTTCCCCCGGACAGGGGAGGAATTCACCCCTCCACTTT,CASSSPGQGRNSPLHF
TRBJ1-4,few,NA,TRBV6-1,TGTGCCAGCAGTGAACTAGGCGGCGGGTATCTGTTTTTT,CASSELGGGYLFF
TRBJ2-1,once,TRBD1,TRBV18,TGTGCCAGCTCACCACCGCGAAGGGGACAGTTCTCCTACAATGAGCAGTTCTTC,CASSPPRRGQFSYNEQFF
TRBJ2-5,NA,TRBD1,TRBV7-9,TGTGCCAGCTTCTTGGACAACAGGGGAGAGACCCAGTACTTC,CASFLDNRGETQYF
TRBJ2-5,NA,TRBD2,TRBV10-2,TGCGCCAGCAGCGCTAGCGGGGTCCAAGAGACCCAGTACTTC,CASSASGVQETQYF
TRBJ2-1,NA,TRBD2,TRBV24-1,TGTGCCACCAGTACGCTAGCGGGCGAGAGATACAATGAGCAGTTCTTC,CATSTLAGERYNEQFF
TRBJ1-3,once,NA,TRBV7-9,TGTGCCAGCAGCCCTCTCGGGGGCTCTGGAAACACCATATATTTT,CASSPLGGSGNTIYF
TRBJ1-1,NA,NA,TRBV18,TGTGCCAGCTCCAGCGGCACAGGGTCCACTGAAGCTTTCTTT,CASSSGTGSTEAFF
TRBJ2-3,NA,TRBD2,TRBV7-8,TGTGCCAGCAGCTCGACGGGTAGCGGGAGGGAGAGGGATACGCAGTATTTT,CASSSTGSGRERDTQYF
TRBJ2-3,NA,NA,TRBV5-1,TGCGCCAGCAGCTATGGCCAGGGGAGCACAGATACGCAGTATTTT,CASSYGQGSTDTQYF
TRBJ2-7,NA,NA,TRBV7-2,TGTGCCAGCAGCGACGGGACACTAAGTCCCTACGAGCAGTACTTC,CASSDGTLSPYEQYF